This T cell receptor (beta chain) was captured in a study of cytomegalovirus exposure and HLA in healthy donors. The primer mix had 60 Vbeta and 13 Jbeta primers. The method was immunoSEQ multiplex PCR; TCRdb's version includes in-frame clones alone and lacks a portion of them. The sample contains 150,000 to 200,000 clones, roughly 80% of which appear only once. The V end lost 0 bases, the J end lost 0 bases, and 9 bases lay between the germline ends. The germline V gene encodes CDR1 ENHRY and CDR2 SYGVKD. CDR3 length: 17 amino acids. In regard to this clone: As yet, its antigen is unknown.

The study, taken as a whole, reports: When analyzed later, the rates of TCR association showed variation by HLA locus, with DRB1 the most and HLA-C the fewest.

The sample consisted of PBMCs. V gene TRBV10-3 combines with J gene TRBJ2-6; D is unclear. The TCR originated in a boy aged 10-17 years in good health and CMV-seronegative. The CDR3 DNA reads TGTGCCATCAGTGAGTCGGCGGTAAACTCTGGGGCCAACGTCCTGACTTTC. This codes for CAISESAVNSGANVLTF.